The sample holds a few counts of the clone carrying this T cell receptor beta chain. The target antigen is unknown. This specimen comes from a study of cytomegalovirus exposure and HLA in healthy donors. PCR employed 60 Vbeta and 13 Jbeta primers. In the study's own analysis: Among the unique TCR beta chains that a later analysis counted, about 84 million in all, 10 million to 11 million were shared. Generated by immunoSEQ multiplex PCR, the TCRdb table keeps only in-frame clones and is missing some. Clonal size and the V and J genes are those of that table, whereas D and trimming came from the DNA. This table has 150,000 to 200,000 clones, over 75% appearing once. This CDR3 is built from 14 residues. The V gene end was trimmed by 4 bases and the J gene end by 7 bases; junction bases not matched to a gene: 4. The germline V gene encodes CDR1 SNHLY and CDR2 FYNNEI. Study-level findings and limits: In a later analysis, productive TCRs from donors in an Asian-associated ancestry cluster reportedly carried fewer N-insertions than the cohort mean. CMV antigen specificity was confirmed in vitro for a few CMV-associated chains.

The receptor was isolated from a woman between 18 and 29 years old in good health and CMV-seronegative. The sample was PBMCs. V gene TRBV2 combines with J gene TRBJ2-2; TRBD2 agrees at 9 bases. The CDR3 reads CASSAGTSIGELFF. Here the CDR3 DNA reads TGTGCCAGCAGTGCAGGGACTAGCATCGGGGAGCTGTTTTTT.